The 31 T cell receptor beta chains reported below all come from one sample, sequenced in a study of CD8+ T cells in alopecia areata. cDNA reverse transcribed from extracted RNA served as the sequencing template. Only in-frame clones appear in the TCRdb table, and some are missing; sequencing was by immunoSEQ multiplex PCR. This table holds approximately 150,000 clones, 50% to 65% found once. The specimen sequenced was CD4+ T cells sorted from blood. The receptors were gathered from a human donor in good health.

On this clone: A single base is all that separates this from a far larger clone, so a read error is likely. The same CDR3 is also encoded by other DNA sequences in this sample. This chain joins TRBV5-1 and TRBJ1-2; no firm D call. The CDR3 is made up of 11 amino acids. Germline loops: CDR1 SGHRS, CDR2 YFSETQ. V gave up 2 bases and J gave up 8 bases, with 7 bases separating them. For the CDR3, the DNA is TGCGCCAGCAGCTTCGGCGACGGCTACACCTTC. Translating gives CASSFGDGYTF. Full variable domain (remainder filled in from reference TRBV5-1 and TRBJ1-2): KAGVTQTPRYLIKTRGQQVTLSCSPISGHRSVSWYQQTPGQGLQFLFEYFSETQRNKGNFPGRFSGRQFSNSRSEMNVSTLELGDSALYLCASSFGDGYTFGSGTRLTVV.

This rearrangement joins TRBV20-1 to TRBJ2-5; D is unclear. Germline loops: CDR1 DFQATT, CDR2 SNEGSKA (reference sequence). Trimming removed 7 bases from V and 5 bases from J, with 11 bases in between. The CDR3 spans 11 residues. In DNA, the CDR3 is TGCAGTGAGCGTTCCAGGGAGACCCAGTACTTC. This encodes CSERSRETQYF.

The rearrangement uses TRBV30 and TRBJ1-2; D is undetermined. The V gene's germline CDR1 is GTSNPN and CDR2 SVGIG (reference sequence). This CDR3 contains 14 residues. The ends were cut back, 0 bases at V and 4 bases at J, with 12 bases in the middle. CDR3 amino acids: CAWSVPDRGYGYTF. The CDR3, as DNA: TGTGCCTGGAGTGTACCCGACCGAGGCTATGGCTACACCTTC.

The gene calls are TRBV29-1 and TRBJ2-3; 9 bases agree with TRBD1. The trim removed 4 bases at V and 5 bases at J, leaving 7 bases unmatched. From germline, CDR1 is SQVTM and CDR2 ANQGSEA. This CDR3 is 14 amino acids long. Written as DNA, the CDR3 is TGCAGCGTTGTGAGGGACAGGGATATAGATACGCAGTATTTT. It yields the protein CSVVRDRDIDTQYF.

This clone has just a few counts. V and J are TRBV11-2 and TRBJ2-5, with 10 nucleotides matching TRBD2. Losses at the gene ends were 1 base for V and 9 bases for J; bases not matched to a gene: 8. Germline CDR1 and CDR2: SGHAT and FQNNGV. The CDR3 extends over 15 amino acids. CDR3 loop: CASSLASGGRGPQYF. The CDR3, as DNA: TGTGCCAGCAGCTTAGCTAGCGGGGGTAGGGGGCCCCAGTACTTC.

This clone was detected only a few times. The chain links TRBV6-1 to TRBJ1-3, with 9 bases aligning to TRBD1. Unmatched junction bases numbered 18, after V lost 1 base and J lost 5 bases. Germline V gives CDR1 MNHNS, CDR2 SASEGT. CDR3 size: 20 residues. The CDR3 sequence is CASSEDWVPTGGMHRNTIYF. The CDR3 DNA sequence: TGTGCCAGCAGTGAAGATTGGGTCCCAACAGGGGGCATGCACCGAAACACCATATATTTT.

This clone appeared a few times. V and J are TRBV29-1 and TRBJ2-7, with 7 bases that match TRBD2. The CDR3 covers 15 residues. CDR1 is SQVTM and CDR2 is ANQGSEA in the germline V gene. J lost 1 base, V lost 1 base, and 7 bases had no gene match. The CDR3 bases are TGCAGCGTTGAAGGGTTCAGCGGGACTTCCTACGAGCAGTACTTC. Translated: CSVEGFSGTSYEQYF.

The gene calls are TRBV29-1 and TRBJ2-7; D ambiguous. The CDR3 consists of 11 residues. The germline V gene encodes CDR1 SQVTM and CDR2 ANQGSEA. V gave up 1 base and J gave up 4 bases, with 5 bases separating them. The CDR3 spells CSVEVGYEQYF. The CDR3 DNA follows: TGCAGCGTTGAAGTAGGGTACGAGCAGTACTTC.

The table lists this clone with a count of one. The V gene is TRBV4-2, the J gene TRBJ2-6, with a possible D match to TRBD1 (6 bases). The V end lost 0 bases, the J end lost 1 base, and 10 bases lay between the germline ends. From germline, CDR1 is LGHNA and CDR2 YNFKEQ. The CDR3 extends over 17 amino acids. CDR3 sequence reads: CASSQEAQGSGANVLTF. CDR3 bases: TGTGCCAGCAGCCAAGAGGCACAGGGATCTGGGGCCAACGTCCTGACTTTC.

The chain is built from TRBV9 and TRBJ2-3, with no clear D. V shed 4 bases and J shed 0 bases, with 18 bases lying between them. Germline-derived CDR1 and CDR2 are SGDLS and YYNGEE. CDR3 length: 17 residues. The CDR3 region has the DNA TGTGCCAGCAGCCCTCAAGTAGGGCAGCATAGCACAGATACGCAGTATTTT. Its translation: CASSPQVGQHSTDTQYF.

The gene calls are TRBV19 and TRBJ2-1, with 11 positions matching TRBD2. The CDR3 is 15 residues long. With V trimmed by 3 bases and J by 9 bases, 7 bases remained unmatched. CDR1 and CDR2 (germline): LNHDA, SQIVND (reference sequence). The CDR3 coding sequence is TGTGCCAGTAGTATTACTAGCGGGAGTCCCAGTGAGCAGTTCTTC. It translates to CASSITSGSPSEQFF.

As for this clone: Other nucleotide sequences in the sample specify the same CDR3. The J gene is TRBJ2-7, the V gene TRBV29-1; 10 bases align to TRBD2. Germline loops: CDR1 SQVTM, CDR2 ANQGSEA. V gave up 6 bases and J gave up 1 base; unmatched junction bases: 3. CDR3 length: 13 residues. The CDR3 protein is CSVRAGGSYEQYF. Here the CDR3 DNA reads TGCAGCGTGAGAGCGGGAGGGTCCTACGAGCAGTACTTC.

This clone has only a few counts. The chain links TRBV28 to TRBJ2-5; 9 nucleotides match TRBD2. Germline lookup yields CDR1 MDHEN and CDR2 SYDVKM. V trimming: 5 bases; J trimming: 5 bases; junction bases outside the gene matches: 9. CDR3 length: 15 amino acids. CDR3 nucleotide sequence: TGTGCCAGCAGTAGAGCGGGAGGAGTTTTGGAGACCCAGTACTTC. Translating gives CASSRAGGVLETQYF.

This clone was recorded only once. The CDR3 loop reads CASSEVGGNQPQHF. The CDR3 coding sequence is TGTGCCAGCAGTGAAGTGGGTGGCAATCAGCCCCAGCATTTT. The rearrangement joins TRBV6-5 to TRBJ1-5; no firm D call. The CDR3 is 14 residues long. CDR1 is MNHEY and CDR2 is SVGAGI in the germline V gene. V gave up 5 bases and J gave up 2 bases, with 10 bases separating them.

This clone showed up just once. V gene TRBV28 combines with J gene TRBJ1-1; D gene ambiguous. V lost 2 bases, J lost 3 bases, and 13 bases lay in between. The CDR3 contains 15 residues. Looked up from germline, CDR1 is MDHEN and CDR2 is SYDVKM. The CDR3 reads CASSLRRLRYTEAFF. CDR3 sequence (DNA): TGTGCCAGCAGTTTACGAAGGCTCAGGTACACTGAAGCTTTCTTT.

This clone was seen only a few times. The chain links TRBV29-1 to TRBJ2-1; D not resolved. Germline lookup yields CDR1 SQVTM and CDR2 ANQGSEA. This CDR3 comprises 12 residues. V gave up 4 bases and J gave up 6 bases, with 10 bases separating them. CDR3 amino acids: CSVVRQPNEQFF. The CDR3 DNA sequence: TGCAGCGTTGTTCGGCAGCCCAATGAGCAGTTCTTC.

The CDR3 DNA reads TGTGCCAGCACCCCCCGGACAGGGGGGGACAATCAGCCCCAGCATTTT. It codes for CASTPRTGGDNQPQHF. The chain is built from TRBV5-4 and TRBJ1-5, with 10 bases lining up with TRBD1. Per the germline V gene, CDR1 is SGHNT and CDR2 is YYREEE (reference sequence). This CDR3 contains 16 residues. J lost 3 bases, V lost 6 bases, and 9 bases had no gene match.

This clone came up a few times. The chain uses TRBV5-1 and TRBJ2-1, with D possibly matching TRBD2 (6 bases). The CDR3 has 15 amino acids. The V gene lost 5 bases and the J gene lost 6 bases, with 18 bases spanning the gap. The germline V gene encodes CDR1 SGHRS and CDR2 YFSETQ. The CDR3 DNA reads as TGCGCCAGCAGTCCTTCAGGAGGGGTTGGCAATGAGCAGTTCTTC. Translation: CASSPSGGVGNEQFF.

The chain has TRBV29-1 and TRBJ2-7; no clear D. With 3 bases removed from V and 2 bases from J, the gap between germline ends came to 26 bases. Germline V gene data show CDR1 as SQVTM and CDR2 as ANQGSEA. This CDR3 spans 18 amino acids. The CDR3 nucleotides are TGCAGCGTTGATTTCGCTGTTAGCATTGACTTCGACGCCTACGAGCAGTACTTC. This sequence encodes CSVDFAVSIDFDAYEQYF.

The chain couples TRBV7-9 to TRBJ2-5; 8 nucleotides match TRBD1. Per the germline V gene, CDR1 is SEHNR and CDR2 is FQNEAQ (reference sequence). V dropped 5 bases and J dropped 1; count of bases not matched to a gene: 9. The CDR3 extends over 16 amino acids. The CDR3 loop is CASSRLGDRTQETQYF. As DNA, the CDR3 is TGTGCCAGCAGCCGTCTGGGGGACAGGACCCAAGAGACCCAGTACTTC.

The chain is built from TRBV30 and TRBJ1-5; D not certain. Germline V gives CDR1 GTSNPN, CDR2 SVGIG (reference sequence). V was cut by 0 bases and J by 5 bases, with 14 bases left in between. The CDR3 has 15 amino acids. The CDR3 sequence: CAWSVSGNYYQPQHF. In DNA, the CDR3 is TGTGCCTGGAGTGTATCGGGGAATTACTATCAGCCCCAGCATTTT.

The CDR3 reads CASSMWAGTPTQETQYF. The CDR3 DNA follows: TGTGCCAGTAGTATGTGGGCCGGGACTCCCACACAAGAGACCCAGTACTTC. The chain uses TRBV19 and TRBJ2-5; the D gene is possibly TRBD2 (6 bases). Germline V CDR1 and CDR2: LNHDA, SQIVND (reference sequence). Trimming pared 3 bases from V and 2 bases from J, leaving 19 bases between. This CDR3 has 17 amino acids.

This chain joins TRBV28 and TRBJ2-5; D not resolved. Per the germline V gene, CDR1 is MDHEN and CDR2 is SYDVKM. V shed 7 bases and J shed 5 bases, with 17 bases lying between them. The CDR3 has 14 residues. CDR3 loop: CASTPQARGETQYF. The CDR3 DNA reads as TGTGCCAGCACCCCTCAAGCGCGCGGCGAGACCCAGTACTTC.

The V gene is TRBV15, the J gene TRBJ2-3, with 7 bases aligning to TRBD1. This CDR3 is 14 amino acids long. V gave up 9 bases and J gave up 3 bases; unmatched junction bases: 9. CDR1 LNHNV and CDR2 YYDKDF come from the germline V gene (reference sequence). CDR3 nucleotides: TGTGCCACGAAGACAGGGTCTGGAACAGATACGCAGTATTTT. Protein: CATKTGSGTDTQYF.

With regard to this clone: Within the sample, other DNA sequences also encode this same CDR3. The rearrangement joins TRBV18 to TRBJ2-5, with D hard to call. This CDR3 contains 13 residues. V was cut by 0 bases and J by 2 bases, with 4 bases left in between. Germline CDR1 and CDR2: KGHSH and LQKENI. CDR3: CASSPPLQETQYF. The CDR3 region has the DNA TGTGCCAGCTCACCACCGCTGCAAGAGACCCAGTACTTC.

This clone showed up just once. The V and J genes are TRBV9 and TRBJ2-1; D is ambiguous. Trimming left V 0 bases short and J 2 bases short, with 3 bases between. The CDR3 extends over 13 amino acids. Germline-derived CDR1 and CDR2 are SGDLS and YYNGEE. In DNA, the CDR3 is TGTGCCAGCAGCGTAGTCCCCTACAATGAGCAGTTCTTC. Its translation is CASSVVPYNEQFF.

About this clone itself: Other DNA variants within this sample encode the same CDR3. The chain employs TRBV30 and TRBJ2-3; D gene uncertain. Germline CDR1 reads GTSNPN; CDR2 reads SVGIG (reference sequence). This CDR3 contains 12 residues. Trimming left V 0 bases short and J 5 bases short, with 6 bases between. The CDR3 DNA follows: TGTGCCTGGAGTGTGATCGAAGATACGCAGTATTTT. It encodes CAWSVIEDTQYF.

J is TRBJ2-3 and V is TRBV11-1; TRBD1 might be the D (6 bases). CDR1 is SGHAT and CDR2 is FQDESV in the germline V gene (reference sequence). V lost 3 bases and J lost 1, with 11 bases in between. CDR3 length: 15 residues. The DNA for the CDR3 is TGTGCCAGCAGCTTCAGACAGGACCGCACAGATACGCAGTATTTT. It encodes CASSFRQDRTDTQYF. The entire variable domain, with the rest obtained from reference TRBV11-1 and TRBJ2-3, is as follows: EAEVAQSPRYKITEKSQAVAFWCDPISGHATLYWYRQILGQGPELLVQFQDESVVDDSQLPKDRFSAERLKGVDSTLKIQPAELGDSAMYLCASSFRQDRTDTQYFGPGTRLTVL.

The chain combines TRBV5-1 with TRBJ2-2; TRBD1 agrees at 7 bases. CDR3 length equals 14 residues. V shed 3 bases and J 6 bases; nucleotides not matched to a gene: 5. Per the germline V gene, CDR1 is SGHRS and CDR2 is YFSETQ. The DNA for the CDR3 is TGCGCCAGCAGCTCGACAGGGAGTCCCGGGGAGCTGTTTTTT. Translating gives CASSSTGSPGELFF.

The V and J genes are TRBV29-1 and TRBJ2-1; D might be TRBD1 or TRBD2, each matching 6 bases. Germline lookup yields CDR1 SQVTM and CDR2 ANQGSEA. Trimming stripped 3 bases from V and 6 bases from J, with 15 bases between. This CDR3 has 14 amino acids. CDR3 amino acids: CSVDGEGGTNEQFF. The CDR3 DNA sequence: TGCAGCGTTGATGGTGAGGGGGGAACCAATGAGCAGTTCTTC.

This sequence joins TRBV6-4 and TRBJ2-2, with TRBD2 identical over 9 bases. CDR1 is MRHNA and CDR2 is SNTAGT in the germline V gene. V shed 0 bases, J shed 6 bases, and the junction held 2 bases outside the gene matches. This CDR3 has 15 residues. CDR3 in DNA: TGTGCCAGCAGTGACTCTGCGGGAGGGCCCGGGGAGCTGTTTTTT. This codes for CASSDSAGGPGELFF.